The sequence of this T cell receptor beta chain was determined in a study of blood T cells in healthy people across ages. The trim removed 6 bases at V and 7 bases at J, leaving 13 bases unmatched. The CDR3 loop spans 15 amino acids. Germline V lookup: CDR1 MNHNS, CDR2 SASEGT. Note on this clonotype: A single base separates this from a much larger clone, so it may be a read error.

Through a sample-barcoded 5' primer and a J-beta primer mix, a second PCR was run for 7 to 11 cycles. One entry per CDR3 protein results from TCRdb running MiXCR on the 5' RACE reads. The sample has 850,000 or so distinct CDR3 sequences; 29% are singletons. Input material: blood. The sequence came from a woman over 75 in good health. This sequence joins TRBV6-1 and TRBJ2-5; 8 bases are a match to TRBD1. CDR3 amino acids: CASRFGQGIRGTQYF. The CDR3 bases are TGTGCCAGCAGGTTTGGACAGGGCATCAGAGGGACCCAGTACTTC.